Listed below are T cell receptor beta chains from one sample, sequenced in a study of T-cell memory formation after mild COVID-19. TCRdb reprocessed the 5' RACE reads via MiXCR and lists one record per CDR3 protein. The sample carries roughly 160,000 distinct CDR3 sequences, over 10% recorded once. The sequenced sample consisted of PBMCs or a T cell subset sorted from them (not recorded which). These receptors came from a man aged 18 to 29 who had mild COVID-19 (a few samples of this study predate the infection). Cell type and time point are not known. The CDR3 runs from the conserved cysteine through the conserved F or W. D genes are given only for firm matches. Clone size is stated in some rows and not others, as once, few, many or a class when expanded.

d_gene	abundance	v_gene	j_gene	CDR3nt	CDR3aa
NA	once	TRBV24-1	TRBJ2-1	TGTGCCACCAGTGATCGGACGGGGAGCTCCTACAATGAGCAGTTCTTC	CATSDRTGSSYNEQFF
NA	many	TRBV4-1	TRBJ2-3	TGCGCCAGCAGCCAAGTCAACCTAGTGAGCACAGATACGCAGTATTTT	CASSQVNLVSTDTQYF
TRBD1	NA	TRBV6-2/TRBV6-3	TRBJ1-2	TGTGCCAGCAGTTACGACAGGGGGCAAAATGGCTACACCTTC	CASSYDRGQNGYTF
NA	few	TRBV5-1	TRBJ2-3	TGCGCCAGCAGCTTTTCCGGAGCACAGGGGAGGGATACGCAGTATTTT	CASSFSGAQGRDTQYF
NA	few	TRBV5-1	TRBJ2-5	TGCGCCAGCAGCTTGTTCACAGGGCAGGAGACCCAGTACTTC	CASSLFTGQETQYF
TRBD1	few	TRBV7-2	TRBJ2-1	TGTGCCAGCAGCCCTCGGACAGGGGGCGATACCCCCACTGAGCAGTTCTTC	CASSPRTGGDTPTEQFF
NA	NA	TRBV4-3	TRBJ2-7	TGCGCCAGCAGCCAAGAACCGTTTCAATCTAACGAGCAGTACTTC	CASSQEPFQSNEQYF
NA	few	TRBV20-1	TRBJ1-5	TGCAGTGCTACCTGGACAGCTCCGAATCAGCCCCAGCATTTT	CSATWTAPNQPQHF
NA	few	TRBV3-1	TRBJ1-6	TGTGCCAGCAGCCAAGGCCTAGGGGATTCACCCCTCCACTTT	CASSQGLGDSPLHF
NA	few	TRBV7-8	TRBJ2-3	TGTGCCAGCAGCTCAGTGGGGGCGGGAAGCACAGATACGCAGTATTTT	CASSSVGAGSTDTQYF
NA	NA	TRBV6-2/TRBV6-3	TRBJ2-7	TGTGCCAGCAGCCAGGGGGGGCGCGAGCAGTACTTC	CASSQGGREQYF
NA	NA	TRBV28	TRBJ1-4	TGTGCCAGCAGTTACCTGGAAAAACTGTTTTTT	CASSYLEKLFF
NA	many	TRBV5-1	TRBJ1-5	TGCGCCAGCAGCCGGGACGGGGGAACCAATCAGCCCCAGCATTTT	CASSRDGGTNQPQHF
TRBD1	few	TRBV3-1	TRBJ2-7	TGTGCCAGCAGCGACGACAGGGGGCCCTACGAGCAGTACTTC	CASSDDRGPYEQYF
TRBD1	NA	TRBV5-1	TRBJ1-1	TGCGCCAGCAGCCGACGACAGGGGATTTTGAACACTGAAGCTTTCTTT	CASSRRQGILNTEAFF
TRBD2	few	TRBV2	TRBJ2-7	TGTGCCAGCAGTGTACCGGGACTAGTCCACGAGCAGTACTTC	CASSVPGLVHEQYF
NA	NA	TRBV20-1	TRBJ2-1	TGCAGTGCCAGCACCCCAGGGGATGAGCAGTTCTTC	CSASTPGDEQFF
TRBD1	NA	TRBV5-1	TRBJ1-2	TGCGCCAGCAGCTTGGACAGGGGAAGCTACACCTTC	CASSLDRGSYTF
NA	many	TRBV5-1	TRBJ2-3	TGCGCCAGCAGCTCGGGAGCGGGACAGGACACAGATACGCAGTATTTT	CASSSGAGQDTDTQYF
NA	few	TRBV15	TRBJ2-1	TGTGCCACCAGCCGAAGGGGAAATGAGCAGTTCTTC	CATSRRGNEQFF
TRBD2	few	TRBV12-3/TRBV12-4	TRBJ2-3	TGTGCCAGCAGGCCTCCTCTAGAGCGGGGGGGGACAGATACGCAGTATTTT	CASRPPLERGGTDTQYF
NA	NA	TRBV5-1	TRBJ2-1	TGCGCCAGCAGCTTGGGTGACCCCCGGGGCCATGAGCAGTTCTTC	CASSLGDPRGHEQFF
NA	NA	TRBV7-2	TRBJ2-4	TGTGCCAGCTCTGTGCTGTCCAAAAACATTCAGTACTTC	CASSVLSKNIQYF
NA	NA	TRBV6-2/TRBV6-3	TRBJ2-1	TGTGCCAGCAGTTACTCGGCGGGGCGTGGGTTCTTC	CASSYSAGRGFF
NA	NA	TRBV5-8	TRBJ1-5	TGTGCCAGCAGCTTTTTCTTCGGACGGGATAGCAATCAGCCCCAGCATTTT	CASSFFFGRDSNQPQHF
NA	NA	TRBV7-8	TRBJ1-2	TGTGCCAGCAGCTCCCCGGGCAGGGATACTGCGGGCTACACCTTC	CASSSPGRDTAGYTF
NA	NA	TRBV10-3	TRBJ2-3	TGTGCCATCAGTGACGGTGCAGATACGCAGTATTTT	CAISDGADTQYF
NA	few	TRBV25-1	TRBJ2-2	TGTGCCAGCAGTGAATTAGGGCAGGGTCAGCCCGGGGAGCTGTTTTTT	CASSELGQGQPGELFF
NA	few	TRBV12-5	TRBJ2-3	TGTGCTAGTGGGGGGACTAGCACAGATACGCAGTATTTT	CASGGTSTDTQYF
NA	few	TRBV5-1	TRBJ2-3	TGCGCCAGCAGCTTGAACAGGTGGGGCGATACGCAGTATTTT	CASSLNRWGDTQYF
NA	NA	TRBV29-1	TRBJ1-1	TGCAGCGTCTCCGGACACTTGAACACTGAAGCTTTCTTT	CSVSGHLNTEAFF
TRBD1	NA	TRBV7-2	TRBJ1-6	TGTGCCAGCAGCTTCGGGACAGGGGAAACCCTCCACTTT	CASSFGTGETLHF
NA	many	TRBV5-1	TRBJ2-5	TGTGCCAGCAGTTCAGGACAGCGAGAGACCCAGTACTTC	CASSSGQRETQYF
NA	NA	TRBV7-2	TRBJ2-3	TGTGCCAGCAGCAAAGTGGGTCAGGATACGCAGTATTTT	CASSKVGQDTQYF
NA	NA	TRBV5-1	TRBJ1-1	TGCGCCAGCAGCTTGGGGGGCAGCACAGGCACTGAAGCTTTCTTT	CASSLGGSTGTEAFF
TRBD2	NA	TRBV20-1	TRBJ2-7	TGCAGTGCTCCCTGGACTAGCGGGGACTACGAGCAGTACTTC	CSAPWTSGDYEQYF
NA	few	TRBV20-1	TRBJ2-3	TGCAGTGCCCCGGTGGGTGGGGGGGCCTCAGATACGCAGTATTTT	CSAPVGGGASDTQYF
NA	few	TRBV20-1	TRBJ2-5	TGCAGTGCTCAGAGATCCACCGATAGTGCGACCCAGTACTTC	CSAQRSTDSATQYF
NA	NA	TRBV3-1	TRBJ2-5	TGTGCCACCCTCCTGTCGGGGCAAGAGACCCAGTACTTC	CATLLSGQETQYF
TRBD2	NA	TRBV7-2	TRBJ2-5	TGTGCCAGCAGCGCCAGGACTAGCGGGGCTTTGGGGACCCAGTACTTC	CASSARTSGALGTQYF
TRBD1	NA	TRBV7-2	TRBJ1-1	TGTGCCAGCAGCTTAGTCTTTGGGACAGCCGTTGAAGCTTTCTTT	CASSLVFGTAVEAFF
TRBD1	NA	TRBV20-1	TRBJ1-1	TGCAGTGCTTTACAGGGGGCGCGGTATACTGAAGCTTTCTTT	CSALQGARYTEAFF
NA	many	TRBV20-1	TRBJ2-7	TGCAGTGCTAGAGGAACAGGGCACAGCTCCTACGAGCAGTACTTC	CSARGTGHSSYEQYF
NA	few	TRBV4-3	TRBJ1-4	TGCGCCAGCAGCCAAACTACTATTAGCCTCACAACTAATGAAAAACTGTTTTTT	CASSQTTISLTTNEKLFF
NA	NA	TRBV9	TRBJ2-5	TGTGCCAGCAGCGTAGCACTAGAAGGGGCAGGGGTCCAAGAGACCCAGTACTTC	CASSVALEGAGVQETQYF
NA	few	TRBV4-3	TRBJ1-1	TGCGCCAGCAGCCAAGAAAGACCGAAGCCCCATGGGTTCGCTGAAGCTTTCTTT	CASSQERPKPHGFAEAFF
NA	NA	TRBV5-1	TRBJ2-1	TGCGCCAGCAGCTTGGCTATCGATGAGCAGTTCTTC	CASSLAIDEQFF